One and the same sample provided the 31 T cell receptor beta chains below, sequenced in a study of tumor-infiltrating lymphocytes in primary liver carcinoma. It was from around 20-30 mg of unsorted bulk tissue that RNA and DNA were co-extracted. Constant-region priming of approximately 500 ng total RNA yielded TCR beta cDNA. Employing slightly modified ARM-PCR, three nested multiplex PCR rounds were run, and these gave rise to the TCR beta libraries. TRBV1-TRBV30 forward primers paired with a C-beta reverse primer drove the first two PCR rounds, 10 cycles each. TCRdb re-analysed the multiplex PCR reads in MiXCR, keeping a single row per CDR3 protein. Among tens of thousands of distinct CDR3 sequences listed, over 60% were seen once. The sample consisted of liver tumor tissue from sampling region 4. Documented subset: tumor region T4, right-lateral pole. The source is a man in his forties or fifties with primary liver carcinoma and hepatitis B virus infection.

This clonotype has just one count. The germline gene is not matched at one end of the junction; a read error may be the cause. The chain couples TRBV6-6 to TRBJ2-2; D possibly corresponds to TRBD2 (6 bases). This CDR3 is built from 14 residues. Per germline, CDR1 MNHNY and CDR2 SVGAGI (reference sequence). CDR3 sequence: CASSLDLASGELVF. The CDR3 DNA reads TGTGCCAGCAGCCTCGATCTAGCGTCCGGGGAGCTAGTTTTT.

The chain combines TRBV6-4 with TRBJ2-2, with D unclear. The CDR3 extends over 15 amino acids. Per the germline V gene, CDR1 is MRHNA and CDR2 is SNTAGT. The germline V and J ends were trimmed by 6 bases and 9 bases, with 20 bases remaining between them. CDR3 amino acids: CASSPGLVDTRELFF. CDR3 nucleotides: TGTGCCAGCAGCCCCGGGCTAGTAGATACCCGGGAGCTGTTTTTT.

This clonotype was seen a handful of times. The chain combines TRBV2 with TRBJ2-7; 9 bases are a match to TRBD1. The junction had 5 bases not matched to a gene; V was cut back by 7 bases and J by 4 bases. Per germline, CDR1 SNHLY and CDR2 FYNNEI. This CDR3 has 13 amino acids. This CDR3 is CASTRDREYEQYF. CDR3 coding DNA: TGTGCCAGCACCCGGGACAGGGAGTACGAGCAGTACTTC.

A word on this clonotype: The germline gene is not matched at one end of the junction; a read error may be the cause. V and J are TRBV11-2 and TRBJ2-1; 8 nucleotides line up with TRBD2. The CDR3 spans 16 residues. Germline-derived CDR1 and CDR2 are SGHAT and FQNNGV. CDR3 residues: CASSSRPGGRIYKQLF. Here the CDR3 DNA reads TGTGCCAGCAGCTCGCGCCCCGGCGGGAGGATCTATAAGCAGCTCTTC.

About this clonotype: The junction does not match germline at one end; this may be a read error. The rearrangement joins TRBV6-6 to TRBJ2-7, with 10 positions matching TRBD2. The CDR3 is 16 residues long. CDR1 is MNHNY, CDR2 SVGAGI, per germline (reference sequence). The CDR3 coding sequence is TGTGCCAGTAGTTACAGCATGCCTAGCGGGAGTAACGAGCAGTACTTC. Protein product: CASSYSMPSGSNEQYF.

Comment on this clonotype: Without the conserved terminal phenylalanine or tryptophan, this CDR3 likely stems from a read error. V and J are TRBV28 and TRBJ1-1; possibly TRBD1 for D (5 bases). The CDR3 contains 15 residues. Germline loops: CDR1 MDHEN, CDR2 SYDVKM. The CDR3: CGSSYRGSGGTEAFS. The CDR3 DNA reads TGTGGCAGCAGTTACCGTGGCAGTGGGGGCACTGAAGCTTTCTCT.

V is TRBV19 and J is TRBJ2-6, with TRBD1 identical over 7 bases. J lost 2 bases, V lost 5 bases, and 3 bases had no gene match. Germline loops: CDR1 LNHDA, CDR2 SQIVND (reference sequence). The CDR3 has 15 amino acids. The CDR3 DNA follows: TGTGCCAGTAGTCTACAGGGGACTGGGGCCAACGTCCTGACTTTC. It translates to CASSLQGTGANVLTF.

Comments on this clonotype: The junction differs from germline at one of its ends, possibly a read error. This chain links TRBV6-1 with TRBJ2-2; D possibly corresponds to TRBD2 (5 bases). The germline V gene has CDR1 MNHNS and CDR2 SASEGT. The CDR3 extends over 13 amino acids. The CDR3 spells CGSLRTETGELFF. The CDR3 bases are TGTGGCAGCCTGAGGACTGAAACCGGGGAGCTGTTTTTT.

V gene TRBV29-1 combines with J gene TRBJ1-2; D might be TRBD1 (5 bases). This CDR3 comprises 13 residues. Germline V lookup: CDR1 SQVTM, CDR2 ANQGSEA. CDR3 in amino acids: CSLAGVLDYGYTF. In DNA, the CDR3 is TGCAGTTTGGCGGGGGTTCTGGACTATGGCTACACCTTC.

This clonotype was seen just once. It may be a read error: a sequence one base away is much more abundant. In this CDR3 the conserved last residue, phenylalanine or tryptophan, is missing, so a read error is likely. The genes are TRBV6-4 and TRBJ1-3; TRBD1 agrees at 8 bases. Trimming removed 8 bases from V and 4 bases from J; junction bases left unmatched: 16. Germline V lookup: CDR1 MRHNA, CDR2 SNTAGT. This CDR3 spans 17 amino acids. The CDR3 here is CASSPTMDREAGNTIYS. The CDR3 bases are TGTGCCAGCTCCCCCACCATGGACAGGGAGGCGGGAAACACCATATATTCT.

Worth noting for this clonotype: Mismatch with germline at one junction end may stem from a read error. V gene TRBV6-5 combines with J gene TRBJ2-5; 7 bases line up with TRBD1. This CDR3 is 15 amino acids long. Germline V gene lookup returns CDR1 MNHEY and CDR2 SVGAGI. CDR3 amino acids: CPSSCWGQPPETQYF. The CDR3 coding sequence is TGTCCCAGCAGTTGTTGGGGACAGCCCCCTGAGACCCAGTACTTC.

This clonotype counts as medium-sized. The chain recombines TRBV10-3 with TRBJ2-1; TRBD1 aligns across 9 bases. The germline gives CDR1 ENHRY, CDR2 SYGVKD. The CDR3 extends over 14 amino acids. The J segment lost 8 bases and the V segment lost 3 bases, leaving 5 bases of the junction unmatched. The chain's CDR3 is CAISERGQGDEQFF. As DNA, the CDR3 is TGTGCCATCAGTGAAAGGGGACAGGGAGATGAGCAGTTCTTC.

The rearrangement joins TRBV16 to TRBJ1-1, with TRBD1 as a possible D gene (5 bases). This CDR3 region has 14 residues. The V gene's germline CDR1 is KGHSY and CDR2 FQNENV. V gave up 4 bases and J gave up 3 bases, with 12 bases separating them. The CDR3 here is CASSPWGLDTEAFF. The CDR3 bases are TGTGCCAGCAGCCCCTGGGGGTTGGACACTGAAGCTTTCTTT.

A remark on this clonotype: Sequence at one end of the junction differs from germline and may be a read error. This chain links TRBV10-3 with TRBJ2-5, with TRBD1 identical over 9 bases. The CDR3 is 18 residues long. Germline-derived CDR1 and CDR2 are ENHRY and SYGVKD. The CDR3 DNA reads as TGTGCCATCAGCACAATATCCAATACAGGGGGCCGCGGGGAGACCCAGCACTTC. Translating it yields CAISTISNTGGRGETQHF.

V and J are TRBV13 and TRBJ2-7; D is uncertain. Trimming stripped 8 bases from V and 0 bases from J, with 11 bases between. This CDR3 is built from 13 residues. CDR1 PRHDT and CDR2 FYEKMQ come from the germline V gene (reference sequence). CDR3 sequence: CASCPGGSYEQYF. The CDR3 DNA reads TGTGCCAGCTGCCCGGGTGGCTCCTACGAGCAGTACTTC. Full variable domain (missing parts from reference TRBV13 and TRBJ2-7): AAGVIQSPRHLIKEKRETATLKCYPIPRHDTVYWYQQGPGQDPQFLISFYEKMQSDKGSIPDRFSAQQFSDYHSELNMSSLELGDSALYFCASCPGGSYEQYFGPGTRLTVT.

CDR3: CASSLEGGGRSRELFF. In nucleotides, the CDR3 is TGTGCCAGCAGCTTGGAGGGAGGGGGGCGAAGCAGGGAGCTGTTTTTT. The chain couples TRBV5-4 to TRBJ2-2; perhaps TRBD2 as D (7 bases). Per the germline V gene, CDR1 is SGHNT and CDR2 is YYREEE (reference sequence). The CDR3 extends over 16 amino acids. Trimming removed 0 bases from V and 9 bases from J, with 18 bases in between.

The V call is TRBV20-1, the J call TRBJ2-5, with 9 bases identical to TRBD2. Germline-derived CDR1 and CDR2 are DFQATT and SNEGSKA (reference sequence). The V and J ends lost 5 bases and 3 bases, in that order; junction bases with no gene match: 4. The CDR3 extends over 13 amino acids. DNA of the CDR3: TGCAGTGCTCATGCGGGAGGGGAAGAGACCCAGTACTTC. Protein product: CSAHAGGEETQYF.

The table lists this clonotype with many counts. V and J are TRBV28 and TRBJ2-7; 7 positions agree with TRBD1. Per germline, CDR1 MDHEN and CDR2 SYDVKM. V lost 6 bases and J lost 2; bases outside the gene matches: 7. CDR3 length: 14 residues. The CDR3 sequence is CASRPPGQPYEQYF. Here the CDR3 DNA reads TGTGCCAGCAGACCCCCGGGACAGCCCTACGAGCAGTACTTC. Using reference TRBV28 and TRBJ2-7 for the parts outside the CDR3, the full variable domain is DVKVTQSSRYLVKRTGEKVFLECVQDMDHENMFWYRQDPGLGLRLIYFSYDVKMKEKGDIPEGYSVSREKKERFSLILESASTNQTSMYLCASRPPGQPYEQYFGPGTRLTVT.

This clonotype has ten or more counts. The chain joins TRBV10-3 to TRBJ2-7; 11 bases line up with TRBD2. Germline trimming cut 5 bases from V and 4 bases from J; bases unmatched to any gene: 4. Germline CDR1 is ENHRY and CDR2 is SYGVKD. The CDR3 extends over 14 amino acids. The DNA of the CDR3 is TGTGCCATCAGTCGGACTAGCGGGCTATACGAGCAGTACTTC. Protein sequence: CAISRTSGLYEQYF.

Regarding this clonotype: A junction end diverges from the germline sequence, so it may reflect a read error. This chain joins TRBV9 and TRBJ2-3, with D perhaps TRBD1 (5 bases). Germline V lookup: CDR1 SGDLS, CDR2 YYNGEE. This CDR3 has 15 amino acids. The CDR3: CASIVGVQSADTQYF. The CDR3 DNA is TGTGCCAGCATCGTAGGGGTTCAGTCCGCAGATACGCAGTATTTT.

A note on this clonotype: In this CDR3 the conserved last residue, phenylalanine or tryptophan, is missing, so a read error is likely. V gene TRBV11-2 combines with J gene TRBJ1-1; no reliable D call. Trimming removed 3 bases from V and 6 bases from J, with 20 bases in between. This CDR3 is 16 amino acids long. From germline, CDR1 is SGHAT and CDR2 FQNNGV. CDR3 residues: CASSFDFGGRVSEAFV. CDR3 coding DNA: TGTGCCAGCAGCTTCGATTTTGGCGGAAGAGTCTCTGAAGCTTTCGTT.

The chain combines TRBV11-2 with TRBJ2-3, with 8 bases lining up with TRBD2. There are 15 residues in the CDR3. Germline V gene data show CDR1 as SGHAT and CDR2 as FQNNGV. Trimming at V came to 5 bases and at J to 6 bases, leaving 10 bases not matched to a gene. The CDR3 bases are TGTGCCAGCAGCCGCACTAGCGGCCTCGAGGATACGCAGTATTTT. Translation gives CASSRTSGLEDTQYF.

This clonotype came up a few times. One junction end does not reproduce the germline sequence, and a read error may be involved. CDR3 protein: CASSSLSGRTAGELFF. The CDR3 nucleotides read TGTGCCAGTAGTTCCTTGAGCGGGAGGACTGCCGGGGAGCTGTTTTTT. This sequence joins TRBV6-5 and TRBJ2-2; 9 nucleotides line up with TRBD2. The CDR3 spans 16 residues. Per germline, CDR1 MNHEY and CDR2 SVGAGI.

The chain carries TRBV24-1 and TRBJ2-2; 7 nucleotides line up with TRBD1. The germline V gene has CDR1 KGHDR and CDR2 SFDVKD. The CDR3 has 17 residues. After removal of 4 bases from V and 1 base from J, the junction contained 8 bases not matched to a gene. The CDR3 loop reads CATSDQEGGLNTGELFF. The CDR3 bases are TGTGCCACCAGTGACCAAGAAGGGGGCTTGAACACCGGGGAGCTGTTTTTT.

Regarding this clonotype: One end of the junction varies from germline; a read error may be responsible. V and J are TRBV5-1 and TRBJ1-5; possibly TRBD1 for D (5 bases). This CDR3 is 14 amino acids long. The germline gives CDR1 SGHRS, CDR2 YFSETQ. Here the CDR3 reads CANSYGDGGQPQHF. CDR3 nucleotide sequence: TGCGCCAACAGCTATGGTGACGGGGGTCAGCCCCAGCATTTT.

The chain links TRBV11-2 to TRBJ2-3; 14 bases agree with TRBD2. CDR1 and CDR2 (germline): SGHAT, FQNNGV. The length of the CDR3 is 15 residues. The V segment lost 4 bases and the J segment 15 bases; nucleotides outside the gene matches: 12. The CDR3 nucleotides are TGTGCCAGCAGCTCCGAGACTAGCGGGAGGGATACACATTATTTT. Its translation is CASSSETSGRDTHYF.

Regarding this clonotype: A much larger clone differs from this one at a single base, so this may be a read error. The chain uses TRBV30 and TRBJ2-1; D remains ambiguous. The CDR3 has 11 residues. The V gene's germline CDR1 is GTSNPN and CDR2 SVGIG (reference sequence). In DNA form, the CDR3 reads TGTGCCTGGGATGGCGGAAATGTGCAGTTCTTC. Translating it yields CAWDGGNVQFF.

A remark on this clonotype: The junction shows a germline mismatch at one end, possibly a read error. The chain employs TRBV28 and TRBJ2-6; 8 positions agree with TRBD1. The CDR3 is 16 amino acids. Germline V CDR1 and CDR2: MDHEN, SYDVKM. The CDR3 DNA follows: TGTACCAGCTCCTTGCCAGGGGGCGCTGGGGCCAACGTCCCGACTTTC. Protein sequence: CTSSLPGGAGANVPTF.

This clonotype showed up just once. This chain joins TRBV11-2 and TRBJ2-3; D is ambiguous. Germline V lookup: CDR1 SGHAT, CDR2 FQNNGV. V gave up 0 bases and J gave up 0 bases, with 10 bases separating them. The CDR3 spans 16 residues. The CDR3 nucleotides are TGTGCCAGCAGCTTAGAATCCAGACCCAGCACAGATACGCAGTATTTT. Residues: CASSLESRPSTDTQYF.

Concerning this clonotype: Germline and junction disagree at one end, which may indicate a read error. This rearrangement joins TRBV2 to TRBJ2-1, with 13 positions matching TRBD2. The CDR3 sequence is 19 residues long. Germline V CDR1 and CDR2: SNHLY, FYNNEI. The chain's CDR3 is CVSSPGTSGMSSSYNEQFF. Written as DNA, the CDR3 is TGTGTCAGCAGTCCCGGGACTAGCGGGATGTCGTCCTCCTACAATGAGCAGTTCTTC.

This clonotype was seen a single time. A much larger clone differs from this one at a single base, so this may be a read error. The chain joins TRBV24-1 to TRBJ1-2, with D hard to call. In germline, CDR1 is KGHDR, CDR2 SFDVKD. The CDR3 loop spans 14 amino acids. The CDR3 reads CATSDRLANYDYTF. CDR3 nucleotides: TGTGCCACCAGTGATAGGTTAGCTAACTATGACTACACCTTC.